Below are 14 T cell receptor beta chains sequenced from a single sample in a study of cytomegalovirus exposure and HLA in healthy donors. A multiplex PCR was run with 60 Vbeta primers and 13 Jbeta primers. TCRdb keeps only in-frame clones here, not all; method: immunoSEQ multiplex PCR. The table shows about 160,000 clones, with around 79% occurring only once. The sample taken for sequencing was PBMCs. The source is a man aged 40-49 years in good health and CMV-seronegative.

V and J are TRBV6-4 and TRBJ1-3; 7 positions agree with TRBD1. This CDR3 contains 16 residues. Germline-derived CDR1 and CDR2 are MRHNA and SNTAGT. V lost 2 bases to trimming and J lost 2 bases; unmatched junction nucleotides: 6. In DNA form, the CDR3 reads TGTGCCAGCAGTGACGGTAAGGGGGCCACTGGAAACACCATATATTTT. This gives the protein CASSDGKGATGNTIYF.

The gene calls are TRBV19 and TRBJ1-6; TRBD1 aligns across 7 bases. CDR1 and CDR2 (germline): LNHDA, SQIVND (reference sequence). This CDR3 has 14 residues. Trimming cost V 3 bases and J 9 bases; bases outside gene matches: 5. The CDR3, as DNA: TGTGCCAGTAGTATCGTCCAGGGGGGTTCACCCCTCCACTTT. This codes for CASSIVQGGSPLHF.

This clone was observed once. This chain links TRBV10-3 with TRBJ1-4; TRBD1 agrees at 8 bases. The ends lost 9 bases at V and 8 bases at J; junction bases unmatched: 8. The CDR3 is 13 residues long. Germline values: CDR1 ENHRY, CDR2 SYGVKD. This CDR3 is CAIKTGEGEKLFF. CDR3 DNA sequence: TGTGCCATAAAGACAGGGGAGGGGGAAAAACTGTTTTTT.

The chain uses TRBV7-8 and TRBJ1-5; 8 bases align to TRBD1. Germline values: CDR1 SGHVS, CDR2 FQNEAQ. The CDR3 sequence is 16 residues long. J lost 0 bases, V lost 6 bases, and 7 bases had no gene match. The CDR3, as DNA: TGTGCCAGCAGACTACAGGGGGATTATAGCAATCAGCCCCAGCATTTT. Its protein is CASRLQGDYSNQPQHF.

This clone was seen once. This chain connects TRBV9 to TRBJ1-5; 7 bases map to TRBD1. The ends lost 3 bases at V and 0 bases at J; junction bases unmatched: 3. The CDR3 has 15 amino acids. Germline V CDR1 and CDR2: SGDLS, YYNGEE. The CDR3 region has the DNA TGTGCCAGCAGCGCCAGGGGGGATAGCAATCAGCCCCAGCATTTT. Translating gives CASSARGDSNQPQHF.

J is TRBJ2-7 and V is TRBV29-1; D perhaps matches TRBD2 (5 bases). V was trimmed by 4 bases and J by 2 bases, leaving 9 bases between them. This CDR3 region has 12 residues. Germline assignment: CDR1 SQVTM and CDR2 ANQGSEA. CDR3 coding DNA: TGCAGCGTTGGGGAGCGACCCTACGAGCAGTACTTC. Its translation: CSVGERPYEQYF.

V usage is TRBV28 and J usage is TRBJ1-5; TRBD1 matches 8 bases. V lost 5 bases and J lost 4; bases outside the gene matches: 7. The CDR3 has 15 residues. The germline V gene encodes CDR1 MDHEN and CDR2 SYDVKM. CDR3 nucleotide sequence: TGTGCCAGCAGTCCCGGGACAGGATATAATCAGCCCCAGCATTTT. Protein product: CASSPGTGYNQPQHF.

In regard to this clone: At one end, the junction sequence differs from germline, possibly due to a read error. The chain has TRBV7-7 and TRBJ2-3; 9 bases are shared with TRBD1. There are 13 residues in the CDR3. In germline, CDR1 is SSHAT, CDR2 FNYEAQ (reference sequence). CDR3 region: CASSQDRGGTQYF. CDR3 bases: TGTGCTAGCAGCCAGGACAGGGGAGGTACGCAGTATTTT.

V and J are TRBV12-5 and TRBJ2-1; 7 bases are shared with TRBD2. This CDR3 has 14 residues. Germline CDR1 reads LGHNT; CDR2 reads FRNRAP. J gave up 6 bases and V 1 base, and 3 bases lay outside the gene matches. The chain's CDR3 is CASGLAPGGNEQFF. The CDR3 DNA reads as TGTGCTAGTGGTTTGGCCCCGGGAGGCAATGAGCAGTTCTTC.

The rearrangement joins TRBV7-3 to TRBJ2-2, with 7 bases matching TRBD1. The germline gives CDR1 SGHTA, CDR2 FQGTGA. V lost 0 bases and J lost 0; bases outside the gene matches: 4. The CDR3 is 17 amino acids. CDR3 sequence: CASSLTLRGPNTGELFF. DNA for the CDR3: TGTGCCAGCAGCTTAACGTTAAGGGGGCCGAACACCGGGGAGCTGTTTTTT. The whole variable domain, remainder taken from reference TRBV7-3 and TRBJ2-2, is GAGVSQTPSNKVTEKGKYVELRCDPISGHTALYWYRQSLGQGPEFLIYFQGTGAADDSGLPNDRFFAVRPEGSVSTLKIQRTERGDSAVYLCASSLTLRGPNTGELFFGEGSRLTVL.

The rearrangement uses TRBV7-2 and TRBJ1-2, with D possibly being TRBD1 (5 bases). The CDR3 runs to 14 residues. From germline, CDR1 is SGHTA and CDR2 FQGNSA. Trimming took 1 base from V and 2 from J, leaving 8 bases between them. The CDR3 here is CASSLGGLNYGYTF. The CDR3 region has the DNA TGTGCCAGCAGCTTAGGGGGCCTCAACTATGGCTACACCTTC.

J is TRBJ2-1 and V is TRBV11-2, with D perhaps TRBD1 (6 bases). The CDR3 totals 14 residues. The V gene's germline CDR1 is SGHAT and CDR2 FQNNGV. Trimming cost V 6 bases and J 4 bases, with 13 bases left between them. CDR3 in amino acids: CASSTGFSYNEQFF. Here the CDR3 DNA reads TGTGCCAGCAGTACAGGGTTTAGTTACAATGAGCAGTTCTTC.

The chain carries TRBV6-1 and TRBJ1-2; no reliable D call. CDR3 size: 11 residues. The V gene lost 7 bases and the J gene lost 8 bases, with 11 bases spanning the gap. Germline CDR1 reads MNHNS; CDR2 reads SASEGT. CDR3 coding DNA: TGTGCCAGCACCCTCCTAGGCGGCTACACCTTC. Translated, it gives CASTLLGGYTF.

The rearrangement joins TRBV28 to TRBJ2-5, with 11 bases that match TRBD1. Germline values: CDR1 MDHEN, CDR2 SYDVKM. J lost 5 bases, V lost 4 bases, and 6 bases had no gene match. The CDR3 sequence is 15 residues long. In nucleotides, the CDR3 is TGTGCCAGCAGTTCGATGGGACAGGGGGAGGAGACCCAGTACTTC. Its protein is CASSSMGQGEETQYF.